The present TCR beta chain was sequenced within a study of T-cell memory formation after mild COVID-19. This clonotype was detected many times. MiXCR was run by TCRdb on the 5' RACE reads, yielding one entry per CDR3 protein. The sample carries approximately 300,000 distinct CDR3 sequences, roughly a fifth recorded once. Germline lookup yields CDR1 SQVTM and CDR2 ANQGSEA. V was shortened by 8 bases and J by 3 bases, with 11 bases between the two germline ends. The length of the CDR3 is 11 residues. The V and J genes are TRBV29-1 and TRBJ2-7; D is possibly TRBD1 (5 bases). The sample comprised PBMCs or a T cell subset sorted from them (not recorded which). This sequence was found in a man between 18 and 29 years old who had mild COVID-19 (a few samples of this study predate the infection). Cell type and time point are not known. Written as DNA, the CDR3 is TGCAGCAGCATTCAGGGCTACGAGCAGTACTTC. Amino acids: CSSIQGYEQYF.